This T cell receptor beta chain was captured in a study of T cells in Graves' hyperthyroidism and ophthalmopathy. RNA transcripts were the template for amplifying TCR beta CDR3 regions. The TCR CDR3 was amplified in a first-round RT-PCR using the HTBI primer set. TCRdb reanalysed the multiplex PCR reads using MiXCR and keeps one entry per CDR3 protein. The repertoire has around 400,000 distinct CDR3 sequences, 13% of them found once; the top ten carry 9.2%. There are many counts of this clonotype. From germline, CDR1 is MDHEN and CDR2 SYDVKM. The CDR3 is 15 amino acids. The V end was cut by 3 bases, the J end by 10 bases, with 19 bases between.

The receptor comes from a woman aged 18-29 years with Graves' hyperthyroidism. The chain couples TRBV28 to TRBJ2-1; D is undetermined. The sample comprised blood. The CDR3 DNA is TGTGCCAGCAGTTTTTCTGGCCCCCTAGTTTACGAGCAGTTCTTC. Encoded protein: CASSFSGPLVYEQFF.